Listed below are T cell receptor beta chains from one sample, sequenced in a study of shared T cell receptors in the human thymus. The table came from immunoSEQ multiplex PCR; TCRdb's copy has only in-frame clones and leaves some out. Counted here are some 640,000 clones, 80% to 90% occurring once; the ten biggest clones make up just under 0.0095%. The same data also went into a second study, on human thymus T cells.

The sequenced sample consisted of thymocytes. The origin of the receptors is a boy younger than two with a congenital heart defect. The CDR3 runs from the conserved cysteine through the conserved F or W. The D gene is left open where the match is weak.

TRBV5-1	TRBD1	CASSYWDRGDEQFF
TRBV11-2	TRBD2	CASSPKRDGQETQYF
TRBV10-3	TRBD2	CAISELLAGVGRKHNEQFF
TRBV10-2	-	CASSDPSPLEAFF
TRBV4-2	-	CASSQVRWGGPTGELFF
TRBV27	TRBD1	CASSSRVQGARSYGYTF
TRBV5-1	-	CASSRGTADQETQYF
TRBV5-1	-	CASSPSVEGLNEKLFF
TRBV5-1	-	CASSLGPVYSYEQYF
TRBV6-5	TRBD1	CASSPTGGAQHF
TRBV11-3	TRBD1	CASSVTGTGADEQYF
TRBV15	-	CATSRGSPAGLGTEAFF
TRBV28	-	CASSLGLQHLNQPQHF
TRBV28	TRBD1	CASSATGVLYEQYF
TRBV28	TRBD1	CASSLTGDYEQYF
TRBV4-3	-	CASSPQGGKGYYEQYF
TRBV10-3	TRBD2	CAISESRLAGVYEQYF
TRBV10-3	TRBD2	CAISMTSGGGNEQFF
TRBV25-1	TRBD1	CASSERGQPYEQYF
TRBV4-2	-	CASSQVEYARQSLNEKLFF
TRBV27	-	CASSSSGEEGYTF
TRBV28	-	CASSLLGTKTFTDTQYF
TRBV7-2	TRBD2	CASSLGELAGEWEQYF
TRBV4-3	TRBD2	CASSQGEPGLAAYNEQFF
TRBV27	TRBD1	CASSPGTGRPPEQFF
TRBV28	-	CASQITDTQYF
TRBV27	TRBD2	CASSLSGTSYEQYF
TRBV19	-	CASKMRGNQPQHF
TRBV28	-	CASSGAGAEKLFF
TRBV10-1	TRBD1	CASAPGDDRGSTGELFF
TRBV14	TRBD1	CASSQDRTGDEKLFF